Sequencing of this T cell receptor (beta chain) was carried out in a study of T cells and copy number aberrations in small-cell lung cancer. This table comes from immunoSEQ multiplex PCR, and its TCRdb copy is limited to in-frame clones, with some not included. The sample lists about 3,100 clones, 90% occurring once. In germline, CDR1 is SGHNT, CDR2 YENEEA. V lost 1 base and J 5 bases, leaving 19 bases between the germline ends. The CDR3 has 17 amino acids. On this clone: Its target is not known.

No donor received preoperative chemotherapy or radiotherapy, or immunotherapy before or after surgery. Adjacent normal lung was taken at least 2 cm from tumor. Points from the study as a whole: All specimens were formalin-fixed paraffin-embedded tissue, which is known to introduce sequencing artifacts.

The sample comprised normal tissue next to the tumor. The sequence was collected from a man over 45 with small cell lung cancer. This chain joins TRBV11-3 and TRBJ2-3; D perhaps matches TRBD2 (6 bases). The CDR3 loop is CASSLVSGTGAGDTQYF. The CDR3 DNA is TGTGCCAGCAGCTTAGTTTCGGGGACGGGAGCAGGAGATACGCAGTATTTT.